These T cell receptor beta chains were read from a single sample in a study of vaccination and CD4 T cells after COVID-19. What these receptors recognize is not known. Each CDR3 protein is one row after TCRdb ran MiXCR on the PCR reads. The table includes some 19,000 distinct CDR3 sequences, about 51% detected once. Specimen: CD4+ T cells from blood, cultured in vitro, collected about 7 months after SARS-CoV-2 vaccination. Receptors were obtained from a human donor who had recovered from COVID-19. CDR3s include the opening cysteine and the closing phenylalanine or tryptophan. The D gene is left open where the match is weak. Size tells how often a clone was seen (once, few, many) or the class of an expanded clone, and some rows leave it out.

abundance,j_gene,d_gene,v_gene,CDR3nt,CDR3aa
NA,TRBJ2-5,TRBD2,TRBV11-3,TGTGCCAGCAGCCCCCGAGGACTAGCGACTTACCAAGAGACCCAGTACTTC,CASSPRGLATYQETQYF
NA,TRBJ2-5,NA,TRBV20-1,TGCAGTGCTGAGGAACAGCAAGAGACCCAGTACTTC,CSAEEQQETQYF
NA,TRBJ2-5,TRBD2,TRBV20-1,TGCAGTGCTAGAGGGAGTGCGGGGGGCAGGGAGACCCAGTACTTC,CSARGSAGGRETQYF
once,TRBJ2-1,TRBD2,TRBV6-2/TRBV6-3,TGTGCCAGCAGTACTAGCGATGAGCAGTTCTTC,CASSTSDEQFF
NA,TRBJ2-1,NA,TRBV20-1,TGCAGTGCGGTGCCGGGACTGTACAATGAGCAGTTCTTC,CSAVPGLYNEQFF
NA,TRBJ2-1,TRBD1,TRBV24-1,TGTGCCACCAGAGACAGGGGGAATGAGCAGTTCTTC,CATRDRGNEQFF
NA,TRBJ2-7,NA,TRBV2,TGTGCCAGCAGTGAAGCGGGATACGGGCAGTACTTC,CASSEAGYGQYF
NA,TRBJ2-1,TRBD2,TRBV20-1,TGCAGTGCTTACCCACTAGCGGGCTTTTACAATGAGCAGTTCTTC,CSAYPLAGFYNEQFF
NA,TRBJ2-5,NA,TRBV28,TGTGCCAGCAGTTTACCAAACCAGCCCCAGTACTTC,CASSLPNQPQYF
NA,TRBJ1-2,NA,TRBV7-2,TGTGCCAGCAGCCCTATGCTGGGGGGTAACAACTATGGCTACACCTTC,CASSPMLGGNNYGYTF
NA,TRBJ1-5,NA,TRBV7-6,TGTGCCAGCAGCTTAGGAGGGCTAAATCAGCCCCAGCATTTT,CASSLGGLNQPQHF
NA,TRBJ2-5,NA,TRBV6-2/TRBV6-3,TGTGCCAGCAGTTACTCGGGGGCGGACCCGGTTCGGGAGACCCAGTACTTC,CASSYSGADPVRETQYF
few,TRBJ1-1,NA,TRBV20-1,TGCAGTGCTAGAGATTGGGGTCCCAGAGGGGCGGACACTGAAGCTTTCTTT,CSARDWGPRGADTEAFF
NA,TRBJ2-3,NA,TRBV6-2/TRBV6-3,TGTGCCAGCAGTTCGGGGCAGAGCCCAGATACGCAGTATTTT,CASSSGQSPDTQYF
NA,TRBJ2-1,TRBD1,TRBV7-9,TGTGCCAGCAGCTCAGACAGGGGGCATGTTGAGCAGTTCTTC,CASSSDRGHVEQFF
NA,TRBJ2-5,TRBD1,TRBV7-2,TGTGCCAGCAGCCGGCAGACAGGGGCCTTGGAGACCCAGTACTTC,CASSRQTGALETQYF